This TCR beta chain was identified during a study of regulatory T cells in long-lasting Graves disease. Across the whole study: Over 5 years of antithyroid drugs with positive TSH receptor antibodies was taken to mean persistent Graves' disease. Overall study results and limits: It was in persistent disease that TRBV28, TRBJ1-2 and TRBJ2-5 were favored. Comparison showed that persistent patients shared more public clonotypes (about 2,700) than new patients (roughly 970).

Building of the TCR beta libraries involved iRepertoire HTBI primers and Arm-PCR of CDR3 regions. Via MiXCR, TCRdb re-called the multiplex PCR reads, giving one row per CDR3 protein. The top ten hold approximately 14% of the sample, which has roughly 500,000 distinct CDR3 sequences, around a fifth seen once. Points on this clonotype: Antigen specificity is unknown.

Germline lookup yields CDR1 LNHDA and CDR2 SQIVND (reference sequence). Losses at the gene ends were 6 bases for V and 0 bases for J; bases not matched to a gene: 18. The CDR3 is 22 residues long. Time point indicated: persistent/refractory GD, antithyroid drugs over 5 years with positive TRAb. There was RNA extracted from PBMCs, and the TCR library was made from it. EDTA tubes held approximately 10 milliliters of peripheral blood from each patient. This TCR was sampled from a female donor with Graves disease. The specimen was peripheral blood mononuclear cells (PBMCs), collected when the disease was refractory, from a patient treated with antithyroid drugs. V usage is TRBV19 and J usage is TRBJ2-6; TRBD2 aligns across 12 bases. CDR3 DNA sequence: TGTGCCAGTAGCAGCGCCCTAGCGGGAGGGCCTCGTAGGGACTCTGGGGCCAACGTCCTGACTTTC. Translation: CASSSALAGGPRRDSGANVLTF.